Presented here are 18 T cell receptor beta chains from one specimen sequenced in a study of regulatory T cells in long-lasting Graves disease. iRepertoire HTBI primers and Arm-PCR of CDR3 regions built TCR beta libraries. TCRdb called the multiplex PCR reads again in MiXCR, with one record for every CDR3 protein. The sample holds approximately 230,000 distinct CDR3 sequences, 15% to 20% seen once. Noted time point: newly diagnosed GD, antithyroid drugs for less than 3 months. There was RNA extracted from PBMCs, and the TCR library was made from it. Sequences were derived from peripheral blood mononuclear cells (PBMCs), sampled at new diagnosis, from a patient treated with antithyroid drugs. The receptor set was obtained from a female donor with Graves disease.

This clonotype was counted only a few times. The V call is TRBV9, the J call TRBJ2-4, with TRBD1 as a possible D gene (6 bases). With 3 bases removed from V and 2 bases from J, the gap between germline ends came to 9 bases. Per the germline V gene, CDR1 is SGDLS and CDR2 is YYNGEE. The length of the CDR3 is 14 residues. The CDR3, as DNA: TGTGCCAGCAGCGCACAGGGTTCCAAAAACATTCAGTACTTC. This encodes CASSAQGSKNIQYF.

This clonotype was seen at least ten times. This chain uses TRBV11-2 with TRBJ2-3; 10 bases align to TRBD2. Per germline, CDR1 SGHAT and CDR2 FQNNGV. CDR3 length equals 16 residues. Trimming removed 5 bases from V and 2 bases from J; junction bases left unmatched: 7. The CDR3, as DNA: TGTGCCAGCAGCCCCAGCGGGAGGGCCATCACAGATACGCAGTATTTT. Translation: CASSPSGRAITDTQYF.

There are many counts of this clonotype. DNA for the CDR3: TGCAGTGCTAGAGTAGACAGGGGCGTGCAGGGCGAGCAGTACTTC. This encodes CSARVDRGVQGEQYF. J is TRBJ2-7 and V is TRBV20-1; 8 bases align to TRBD1. The CDR3 is 15 amino acids. The V and J ends lost 1 base and 6 bases, in that order; junction bases with no gene match: 11. CDR1 and CDR2 from the germline V gene are DFQATT and SNEGSKA (reference sequence).

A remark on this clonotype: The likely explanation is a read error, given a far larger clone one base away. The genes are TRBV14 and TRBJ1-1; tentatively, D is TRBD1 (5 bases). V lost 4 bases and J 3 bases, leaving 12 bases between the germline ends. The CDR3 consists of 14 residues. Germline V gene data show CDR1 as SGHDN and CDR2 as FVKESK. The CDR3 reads CASSLGGVDTEAFF. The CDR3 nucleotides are TGTGCCAGCAGCCTCGGGGGAGTCGACACTGAAGCTTTCTTT.

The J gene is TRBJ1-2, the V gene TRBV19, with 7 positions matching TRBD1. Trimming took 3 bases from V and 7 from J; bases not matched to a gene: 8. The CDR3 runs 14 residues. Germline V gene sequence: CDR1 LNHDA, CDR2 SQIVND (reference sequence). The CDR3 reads CASSIPDRERGYTF. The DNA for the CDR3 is TGTGCCAGTAGTATCCCTGACAGGGAGCGTGGCTACACCTTC.

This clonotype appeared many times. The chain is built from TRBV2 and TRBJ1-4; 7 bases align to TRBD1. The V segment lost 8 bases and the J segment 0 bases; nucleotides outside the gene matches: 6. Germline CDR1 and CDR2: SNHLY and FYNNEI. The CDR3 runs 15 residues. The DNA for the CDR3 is TGTGCCAGCGCGAGGGGGACAGCAACTAATGAAAAACTGTTTTTT. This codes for CASARGTATNEKLFF.

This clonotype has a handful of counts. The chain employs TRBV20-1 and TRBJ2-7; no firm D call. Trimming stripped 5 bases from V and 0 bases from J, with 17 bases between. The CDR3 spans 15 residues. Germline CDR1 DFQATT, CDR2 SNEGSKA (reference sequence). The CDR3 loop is CSASSASGSSYEQYF. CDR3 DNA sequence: TGCAGTGCTTCCTCGGCCTCTGGGTCCTCCTACGAGCAGTACTTC.

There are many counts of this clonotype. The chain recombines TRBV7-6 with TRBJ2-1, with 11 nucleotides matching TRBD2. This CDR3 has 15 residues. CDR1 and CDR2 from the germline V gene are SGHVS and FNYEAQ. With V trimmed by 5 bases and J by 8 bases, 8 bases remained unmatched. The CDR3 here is CASSRTSGSLYEQFF. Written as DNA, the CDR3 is TGTGCCAGCAGCCGTACTAGCGGGAGTCTCTATGAGCAGTTCTTC.

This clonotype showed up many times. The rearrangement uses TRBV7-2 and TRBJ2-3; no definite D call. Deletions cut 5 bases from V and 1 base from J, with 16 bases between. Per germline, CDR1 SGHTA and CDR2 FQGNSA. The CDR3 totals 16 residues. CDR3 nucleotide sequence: TGTGCCAGCAGCCCCCGGCTGGGCTCCGGCACAGATACGCAGTATTTT. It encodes CASSPRLGSGTDTQYF. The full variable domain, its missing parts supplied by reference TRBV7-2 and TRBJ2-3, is GAGVSQSPSNKVTEKGKDVELRCDPISGHTALYWYRQSLGQGLEFLIYFQGNSAPDKSGLPSDRFSAERTGGSVSTLTIQRTQQEDSAVYLCASSPRLGSGTDTQYFGPGTRLTVL.

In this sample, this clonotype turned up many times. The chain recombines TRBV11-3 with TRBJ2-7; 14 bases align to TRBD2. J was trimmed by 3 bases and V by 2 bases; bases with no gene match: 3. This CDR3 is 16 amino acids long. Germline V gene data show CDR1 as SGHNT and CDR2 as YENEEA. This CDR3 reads CASSLQTSGRGYEQYF. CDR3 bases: TGTGCCAGCAGCTTACAGACTAGCGGGAGGGGCTACGAGCAGTACTTC.

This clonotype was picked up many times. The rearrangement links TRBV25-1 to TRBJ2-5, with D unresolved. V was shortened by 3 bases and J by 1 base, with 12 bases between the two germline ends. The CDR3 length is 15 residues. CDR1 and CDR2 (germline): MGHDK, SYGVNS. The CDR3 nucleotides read TGTGCCAGCAGTGATCCAACGTCCCCCCAAGAGACCCAGTACTTC. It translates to CASSDPTSPQETQYF.

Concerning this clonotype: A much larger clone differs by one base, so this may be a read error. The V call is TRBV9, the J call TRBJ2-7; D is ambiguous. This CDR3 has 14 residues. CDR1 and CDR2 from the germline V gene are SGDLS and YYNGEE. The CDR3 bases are TGTGCCAGCAGCCAAGGCGGTTTGTACTACGAGCGGTACTTC. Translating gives CASSQGGLYYERYF.

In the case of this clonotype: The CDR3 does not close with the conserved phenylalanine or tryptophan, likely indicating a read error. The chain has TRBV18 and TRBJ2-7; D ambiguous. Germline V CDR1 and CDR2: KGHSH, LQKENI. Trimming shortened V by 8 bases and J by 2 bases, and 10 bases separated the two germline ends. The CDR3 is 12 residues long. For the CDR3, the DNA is TGTGCCAGCGCCACACAAGCCTACGAGCAGTACTTG. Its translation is CASATQAYEQYL.

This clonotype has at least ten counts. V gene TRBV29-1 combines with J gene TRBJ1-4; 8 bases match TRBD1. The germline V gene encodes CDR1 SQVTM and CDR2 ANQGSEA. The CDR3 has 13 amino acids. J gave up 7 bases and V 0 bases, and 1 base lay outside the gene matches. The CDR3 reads CSVEDRGPEKLFF. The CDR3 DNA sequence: TGCAGCGTTGAAGACAGGGGGCCTGAAAAACTGTTTTTT.

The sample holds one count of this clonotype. CDR3 region: CAYRDVGYNQPQHF. The CDR3 nucleotides are TGTGCCTACCGGGACGTCGGGTACAATCAGCCCCAGCATTTT. The chain recombines TRBV30 with TRBJ1-5, with D possibly matching TRBD1 (5 bases). There are 14 residues in the CDR3. Germline CDR1 is GTSNPN and CDR2 is SVGIG (reference sequence). The V end lost 7 bases, the J end lost 3 bases, and 16 bases lay between the germline ends.

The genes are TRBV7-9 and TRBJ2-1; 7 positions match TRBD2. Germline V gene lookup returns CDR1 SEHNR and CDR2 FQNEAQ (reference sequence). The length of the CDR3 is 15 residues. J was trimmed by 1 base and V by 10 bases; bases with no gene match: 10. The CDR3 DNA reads TGTGCCACCCAGTCCAGCGGGATATCCTACAATGAGCAGTTCTTC. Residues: CATQSSGISYNEQFF.

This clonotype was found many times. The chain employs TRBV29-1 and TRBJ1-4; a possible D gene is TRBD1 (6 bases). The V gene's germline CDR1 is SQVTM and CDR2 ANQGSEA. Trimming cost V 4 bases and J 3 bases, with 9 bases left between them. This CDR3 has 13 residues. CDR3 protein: CSVVRGSNEKLFF. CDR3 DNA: TGCAGCGTTGTAAGGGGGTCTAATGAAAAACTGTTTTTT.

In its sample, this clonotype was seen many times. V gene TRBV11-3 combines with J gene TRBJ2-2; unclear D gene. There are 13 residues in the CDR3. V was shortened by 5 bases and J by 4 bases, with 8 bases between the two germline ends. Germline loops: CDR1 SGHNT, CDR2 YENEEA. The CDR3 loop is CASSPRTTGELFF. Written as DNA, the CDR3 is TGTGCCAGCAGCCCCCGCACCACCGGGGAGCTGTTTTTT. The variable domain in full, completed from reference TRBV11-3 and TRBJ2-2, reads EAGVVQSPRYKIIEKKQPVAFWCNPISGHNTLYWYLQNLGQGPELLIRYENEEAVDDSQLPKDRFSAERLKGVDSTLKIQPAELGDSAVYLCASSPRTTGELFFGEGSRLTVL.